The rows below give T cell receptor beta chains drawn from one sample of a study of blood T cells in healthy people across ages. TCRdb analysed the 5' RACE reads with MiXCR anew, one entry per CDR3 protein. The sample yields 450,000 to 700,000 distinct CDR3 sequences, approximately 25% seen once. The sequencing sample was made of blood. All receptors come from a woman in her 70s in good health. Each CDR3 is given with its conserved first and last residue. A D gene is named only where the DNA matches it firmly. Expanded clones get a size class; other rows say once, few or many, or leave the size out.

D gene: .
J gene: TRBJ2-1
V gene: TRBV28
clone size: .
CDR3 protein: CASSWRGQTTFF
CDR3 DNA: TGTGCCAGCAGTTGGCGGGGCCAGACCACGTTCTTC

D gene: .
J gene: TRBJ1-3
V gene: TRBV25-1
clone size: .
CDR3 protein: CASTGPYSGNTIYF
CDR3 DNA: TGTGCCAGCACTGGGCCCTACTCTGGAAACACCATATATTTT

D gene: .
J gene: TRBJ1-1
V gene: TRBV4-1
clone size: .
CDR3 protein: CASSQGPTMNTEAFF
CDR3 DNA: TGCGCCAGCAGCCAAGGTCCCACTATGAACACTGAAGCTTTCTTT

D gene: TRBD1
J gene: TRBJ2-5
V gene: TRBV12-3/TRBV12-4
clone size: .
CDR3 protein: CASSLFGTGGEQYF
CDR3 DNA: TGTGCCAGCAGTTTGTTTGGGACAGGAGGGGAGCAGTACTTC

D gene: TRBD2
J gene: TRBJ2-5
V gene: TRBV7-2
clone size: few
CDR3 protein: CASSLSPTSGGQETQYF
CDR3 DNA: TGTGCCAGCAGCTTAAGCCCGACTAGCGGGGGGCAAGAGACCCAGTACTTC

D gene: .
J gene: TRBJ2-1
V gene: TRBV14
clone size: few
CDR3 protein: CASSQDYVSYNEQFF
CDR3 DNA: TGTGCCAGCAGCCAAGATTATGTCTCCTACAATGAGCAGTTCTTC

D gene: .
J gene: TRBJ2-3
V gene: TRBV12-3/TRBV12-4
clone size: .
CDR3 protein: CASSLKGGLTDTQYF
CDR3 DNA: TGTGCCAGCAGTTTAAAGGGGGGGCTCACAGATACGCAGTATTTT

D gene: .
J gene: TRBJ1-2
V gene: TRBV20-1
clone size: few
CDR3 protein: CSASHRSGVDYGYTF
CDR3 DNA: TGCAGTGCTAGCCACCGGTCAGGGGTTGACTATGGCTACACCTTC

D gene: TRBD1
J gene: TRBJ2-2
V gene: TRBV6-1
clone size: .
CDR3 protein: CASSRQGIKANTGELFF
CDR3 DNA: TGTGCCAGCAGTCGACAGGGGATAAAGGCGAACACCGGGGAGCTGTTTTTT

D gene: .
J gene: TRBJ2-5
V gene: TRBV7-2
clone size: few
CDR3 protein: CASSRTGVSGTQYF
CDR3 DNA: TGTGCCAGCAGCCGCACGGGGGTCTCGGGGACCCAGTACTTC

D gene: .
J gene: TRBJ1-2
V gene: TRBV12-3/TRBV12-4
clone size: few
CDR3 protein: CASSIPGGGRYGYTF
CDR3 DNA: TGTGCCAGCAGTATCCCCGGCGGGGGCCGTTATGGCTACACCTTC

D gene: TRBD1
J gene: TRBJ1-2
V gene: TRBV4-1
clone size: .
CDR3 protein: CASSQGTDRGGYGYTF
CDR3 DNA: TGCGCCAGCAGCCAAGGAACGGACAGGGGAGGCTATGGCTACACCTTC

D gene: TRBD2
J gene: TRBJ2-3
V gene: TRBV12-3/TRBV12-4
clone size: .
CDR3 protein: CASSRPRISGVTQYF
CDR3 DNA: TGTGCCAGCAGCCGACCCAGGATTAGCGGGGTAACGCAGTATTTT

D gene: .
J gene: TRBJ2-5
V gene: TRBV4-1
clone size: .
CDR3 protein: CASSQESGAGETQYF
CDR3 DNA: TGCGCCAGCAGCCAAGAGTCAGGGGCCGGTGAGACCCAGTACTTC

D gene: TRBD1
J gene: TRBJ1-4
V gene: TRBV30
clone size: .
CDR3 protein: CAWSVGQTSTNEKLFF
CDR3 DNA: TGTGCCTGGAGTGTGGGACAGACTTCAACTAATGAAAAACTGTTTTTT

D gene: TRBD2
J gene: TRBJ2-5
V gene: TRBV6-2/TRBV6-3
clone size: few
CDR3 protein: CASSRLAGRQETQYF
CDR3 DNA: TGTGCCAGCAGTAGACTAGCGGGGCGCCAAGAGACCCAGTACTTC

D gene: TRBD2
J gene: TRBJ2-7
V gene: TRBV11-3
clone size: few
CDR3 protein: CASSPRLAGYEQYF
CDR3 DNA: TGTGCCAGCAGCCCCCGACTAGCGGGTTACGAGCAGTACTTC

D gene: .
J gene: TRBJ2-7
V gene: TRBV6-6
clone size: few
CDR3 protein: CASSYEGHHEQYF
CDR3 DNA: TGTGCCAGCAGTTACGAGGGCCACCACGAGCAGTACTTC

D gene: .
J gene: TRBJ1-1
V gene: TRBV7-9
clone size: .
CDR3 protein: CASSLATQGWNTEAFF
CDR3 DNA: TGTGCCAGCAGCTTAGCAACTCAGGGGTGGAACACTGAAGCTTTCTTT

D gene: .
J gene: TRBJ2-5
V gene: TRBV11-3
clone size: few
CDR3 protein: CASSSRGTVLGTQYF
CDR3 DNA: TGTGCCAGCAGCTCACGGGGGACAGTACTAGGGACCCAGTACTTC

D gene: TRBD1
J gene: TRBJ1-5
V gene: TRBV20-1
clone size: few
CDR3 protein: CSATDRAAQPQHF
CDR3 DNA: TGCAGTGCAACCGACAGGGCGGCTCAGCCCCAGCATTTT

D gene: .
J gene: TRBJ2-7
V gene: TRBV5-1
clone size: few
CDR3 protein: CASSLELKSSYEQYF
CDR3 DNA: TGCGCCAGCAGCTTGGAGCTCAAAAGCTCCTACGAGCAGTACTTC

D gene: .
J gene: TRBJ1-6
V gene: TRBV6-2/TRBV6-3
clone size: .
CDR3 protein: CASRARSSYNSPLHF
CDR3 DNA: TGTGCCAGCAGAGCAAGAAGCTCCTATAATTCACCCCTCCACTTT

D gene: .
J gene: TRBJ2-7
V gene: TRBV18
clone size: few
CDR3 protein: CASSRGGTGEQYF
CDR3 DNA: TGTGCCAGCTCACGGGGGGGCACCGGCGAGCAGTACTTC

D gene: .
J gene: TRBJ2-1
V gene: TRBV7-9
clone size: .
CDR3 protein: CASSLGASIRNEQFF
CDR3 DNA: TGTGCCAGCAGCTTAGGGGCTAGCATACGGAATGAGCAGTTCTTC

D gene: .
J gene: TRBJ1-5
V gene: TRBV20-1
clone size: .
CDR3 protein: CSAPRTEEQPQHF
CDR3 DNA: TGCAGTGCTCCAAGGACAGAGGAACAGCCCCAGCATTTT

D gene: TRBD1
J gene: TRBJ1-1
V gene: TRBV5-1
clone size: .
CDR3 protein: CASSLSGGLNTEAFF
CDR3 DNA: TGTGCCAGCAGTCTCTCAGGGGGCCTGAACACTGAAGCTTTCTTT

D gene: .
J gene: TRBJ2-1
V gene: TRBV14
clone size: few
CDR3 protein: CASSQSGGSEFF
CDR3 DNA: TGTGCCAGCAGCCAATCTGGGGGCTCGGAGTTCTTC

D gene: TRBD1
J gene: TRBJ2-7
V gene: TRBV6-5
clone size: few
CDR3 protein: CASSPGGKLTYEQYF
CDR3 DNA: TGTGCCAGCAGTCCAGGGGGCAAGTTGACCTACGAGCAGTACTTC

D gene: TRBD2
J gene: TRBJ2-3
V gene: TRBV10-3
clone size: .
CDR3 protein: CAISGLAGWLDTQYF
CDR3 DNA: TGTGCCATCAGCGGACTAGCGGGATGGTTAGATACGCAGTATTTT

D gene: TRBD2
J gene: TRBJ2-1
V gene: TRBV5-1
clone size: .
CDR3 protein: CASSTGGSSYNEQFF
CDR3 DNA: TGCGCCAGCAGCACCGGGGGGAGCTCCTACAATGAGCAGTTCTTC

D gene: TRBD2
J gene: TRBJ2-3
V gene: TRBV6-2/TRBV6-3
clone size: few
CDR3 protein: CASSYLALAGSLATDTQYF
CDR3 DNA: TGTGCCAGCAGTTACCTCGCTCTAGCGGGGTCACTTGCAACAGATACGCAGTATTTT

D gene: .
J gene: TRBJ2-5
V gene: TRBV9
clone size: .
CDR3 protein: CASSVVQGARVF
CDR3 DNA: TGTGCCAGCAGCGTAGTCCAAGGGGCTAGGGTCTTC

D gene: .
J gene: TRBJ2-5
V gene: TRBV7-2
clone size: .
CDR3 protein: CASSLATGRPGETQYF
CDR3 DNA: TGTGCCAGCAGCTTAGCGACAGGTCGACCGGGGGAGACCCAGTACTTC

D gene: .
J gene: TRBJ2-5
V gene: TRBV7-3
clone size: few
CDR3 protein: CASSLPLETQYF
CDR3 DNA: TGTGCCAGCAGCTTACCGTTAGAGACCCAGTACTTC